This T cell receptor beta chain was sequenced in a study of shared clonotypes between healthy human individuals. Study-wide background: Donors, aged 18 to 49, were a couple of women and three men.

Clones were sequenced by immunoSEQ multiplex PCR, and TCRdb holds only the in-frame ones, with some missing. Of 760,000 or so clones listed, around 96% are singletons. Study-level points and caveats: Sampling included only blood; tissue repertoires likely differ. Naive CD4 clonotypes overlapped across a few donors at approximately 5.3%. Expectations were that clonotype sharing among donors would be affected by sequencing depth.

CD45RO-negative, CCR7-positively selected cells formed the naive CD8 fraction, excluding terminally differentiated effector memory CD45RA+ cells. This CDR3 has 16 residues. After removal of 1 base from V and 2 bases from J, the junction contained 4 bases not matched to a gene. Germline V gene sequence: CDR1 MNHEY, CDR2 SVGAGI. Concerning this clone: The target antigen is unknown.

The sequenced sample consisted of naive CD8+ T cells sorted from blood. This clonotype was sampled from a man aged 25-45 years in good health. The V call is TRBV6-5, the J call TRBJ2-3, with 9 bases lining up with TRBD2. CDR3 coding DNA: TGTGCCAGCAGTTACTGGCGGGAGGGGAACACAGATACGCAGTATTTT. Its translation is CASSYWREGNTDTQYF.